The following is a TCR beta chain sequence with its context. Its antigen remains unknown. The sample belongs to a study of cytomegalovirus exposure and HLA in healthy donors. Points from the study as a whole: Presence/absence comparisons presumed near-even sequencing depth among donors. It was confirmed in vitro that a few of the CMV-associated chains were specific for CMV antigens. A missense DCLRE1C variant was associated with V- and J-gene trimming of TCR beta chains in a later analysis, and an independent cohort replicated the association. Clonal expansion, a later analysis showed, was greater in HLA-associated TCR beta chains than in equally common others.

With 60 Vbeta and 13 Jbeta primers, the PCR was carried out. The repertoire was sequenced with immunoSEQ multiplex PCR; TCRdb's copy has only in-frame clones and lacks some. In all, the sample yields 56,000 or so clones. The receptor's source is a female donor in good health and CMV-seronegative. Sequencing was performed on PBMCs.

CDR3 residues: CASSPKAFF. The CDR3 DNA reads TGTGCCAGCAGCCCTAAAGCTTTCTTT. The chain links TRBV11-2 to TRBJ1-1; D not resolved. The V end was cut by 5 bases, the J end by 9 bases, with 4 bases between. CDR3 size: 9 residues. Germline loops: CDR1 SGHAT, CDR2 FQNNGV.